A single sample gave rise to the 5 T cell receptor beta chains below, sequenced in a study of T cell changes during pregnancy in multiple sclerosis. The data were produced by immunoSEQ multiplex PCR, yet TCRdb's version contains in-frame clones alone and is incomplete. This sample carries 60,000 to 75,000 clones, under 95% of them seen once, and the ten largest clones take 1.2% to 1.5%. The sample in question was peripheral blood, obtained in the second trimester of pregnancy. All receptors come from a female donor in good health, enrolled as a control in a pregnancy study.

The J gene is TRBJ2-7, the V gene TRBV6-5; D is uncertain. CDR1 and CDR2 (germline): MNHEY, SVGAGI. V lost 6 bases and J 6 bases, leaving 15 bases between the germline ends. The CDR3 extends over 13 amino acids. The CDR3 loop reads CASSQTPPFEQYF. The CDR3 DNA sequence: TGTGCCAGCAGCCAAACACCCCCCTTCGAGCAGTACTTC.

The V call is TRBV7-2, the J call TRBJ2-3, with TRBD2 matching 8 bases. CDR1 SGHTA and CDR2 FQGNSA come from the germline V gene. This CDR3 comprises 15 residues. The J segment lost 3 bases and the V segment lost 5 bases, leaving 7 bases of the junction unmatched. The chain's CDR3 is CASSVTSGPTDTQYF. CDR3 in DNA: TGTGCCAGCAGCGTCACTAGCGGACCAACAGATACGCAGTATTTT.

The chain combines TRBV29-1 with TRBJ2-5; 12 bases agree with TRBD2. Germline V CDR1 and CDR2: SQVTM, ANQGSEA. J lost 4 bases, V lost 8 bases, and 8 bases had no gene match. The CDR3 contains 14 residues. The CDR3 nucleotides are TGCAGCTCCTGGACTAGCGGGATTCGAGAGACCCAGTACTTC. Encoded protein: CSSWTSGIRETQYF.

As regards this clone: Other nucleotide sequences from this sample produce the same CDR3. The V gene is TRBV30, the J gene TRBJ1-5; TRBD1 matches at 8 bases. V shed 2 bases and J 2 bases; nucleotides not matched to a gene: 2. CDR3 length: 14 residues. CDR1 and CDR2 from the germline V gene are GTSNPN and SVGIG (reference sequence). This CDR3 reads CAWSTGGGNQPQHF. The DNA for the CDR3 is TGTGCCTGGAGTACAGGGGGGGGCAATCAGCCCCAGCATTTT.

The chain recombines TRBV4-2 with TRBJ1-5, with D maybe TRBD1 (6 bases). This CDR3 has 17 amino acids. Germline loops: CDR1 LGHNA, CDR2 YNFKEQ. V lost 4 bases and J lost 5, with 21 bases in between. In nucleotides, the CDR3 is TGTGCCAGCAGCCCAGTTGGGGGCTCGGTGGCGGATCAGCCCCAGCATTTT. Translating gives CASSPVGGSVADQPQHF.